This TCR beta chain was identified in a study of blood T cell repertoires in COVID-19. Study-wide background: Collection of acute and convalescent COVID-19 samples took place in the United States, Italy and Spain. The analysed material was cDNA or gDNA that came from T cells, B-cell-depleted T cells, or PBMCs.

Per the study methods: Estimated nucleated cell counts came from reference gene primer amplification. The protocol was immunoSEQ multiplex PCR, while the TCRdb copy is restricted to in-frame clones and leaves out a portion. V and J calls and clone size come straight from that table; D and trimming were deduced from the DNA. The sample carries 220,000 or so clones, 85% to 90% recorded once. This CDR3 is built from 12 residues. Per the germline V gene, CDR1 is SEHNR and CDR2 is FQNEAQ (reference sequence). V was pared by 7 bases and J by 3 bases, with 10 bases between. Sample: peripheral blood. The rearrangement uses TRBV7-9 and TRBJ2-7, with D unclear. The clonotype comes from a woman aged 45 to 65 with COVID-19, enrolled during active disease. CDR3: CASTTSDYEQYF. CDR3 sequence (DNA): TGTGCCAGCACCACCTCAGACTACGAGCAGTACTTC.